This TCR beta chain was captured by sequencing in a study of tumor-infiltrating lymphocytes in primary liver carcinoma. Overall study context: Samples returned roughly 3.65 to 8 million productive TCRbeta reads each. Read depth did not differ significantly between tissue types. The study's findings and limits: Tumors reached a significantly greater top-250-clone fraction than blood did (p = 0.039).

Co-extracted RNA and DNA came from about 20-30 mg of unsorted bulk tissue. Chronic HBV infection, untreated so far, was present in the patients. Concerning this clonotype itself: The antigen remains unidentified. A read error may account for a junction end that differs from germline.

The CDR3 runs 16 residues. The germline V gene has CDR1 SGHNT and CDR2 YENEEA. Synthesis of TCR beta cDNA was carried out from about 500 ng total RNA with a constant-region primer. Three rounds of nested multiplex PCR with slightly modified ARM-PCR produced TCR beta libraries. PCR rounds one and two used TRBV1-TRBV30 forward primers with a C-beta reverse primer for about 9 cycles each. TCRdb reanalysed the multiplex PCR reads using MiXCR and keeps one entry per CDR3 protein. The sample yields 35,000 to 45,000 distinct CDR3 sequences, 60% to 80% seen once. This TCR derives from a woman aged 25-40 years with primary liver carcinoma and hepatitis B virus infection. Sequencing was done on a sample of tumor-adjacent normal liver tissue. The chain carries TRBV11-3 and TRBJ2-2; D is uncertain. CDR3 amino acids: CASSLVTGLNTGELFF. The CDR3 DNA reads TGCGCCAGCAGCTTGGTAACGGGCCTTAACACCGGGGAGCTGTTTTTT. The variable domain in full, with the rest retrieved from reference TRBV11-3 and TRBJ2-2, is EAGVVQSPRYKIIEKKQPVAFWCNPISGHNTLYWYLQNLGQGPELLIRYENEEAVDDSQLPKDRFSAERLKGVDSTLKIQPAELGDSAVYLCASSLVTGLNTGELFFGEGSRLTVL.